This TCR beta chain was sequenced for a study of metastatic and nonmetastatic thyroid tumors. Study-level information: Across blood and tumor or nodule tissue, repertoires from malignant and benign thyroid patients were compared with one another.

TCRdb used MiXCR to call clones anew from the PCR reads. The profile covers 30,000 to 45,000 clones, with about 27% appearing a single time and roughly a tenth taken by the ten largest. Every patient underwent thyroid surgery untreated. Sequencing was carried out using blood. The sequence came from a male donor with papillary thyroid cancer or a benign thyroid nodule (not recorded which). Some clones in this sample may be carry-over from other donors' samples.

The CDR3: CASSIIEILAGFNEQFF. The DNA for the CDR3 is TGTGCCAGTAGTATTATCGAGATACTAGCGGGGTTCAATGAGCAGTTCTTC. The rearrangement joins TRBV19 to TRBJ2-1, with 10 bases matching TRBD2. The germline V gene encodes CDR1 LNHDA and CDR2 SQIVND (reference sequence). The CDR3 consists of 17 residues. Trimming cost V 3 bases and J 6 bases; bases outside gene matches: 11.